The rows below give T cell receptor beta chains drawn from one sample of a study of cytomegalovirus exposure and HLA in healthy donors. This table comes from immunoSEQ multiplex PCR, and its TCRdb copy is limited to in-frame clones, with some not included. The sample records around 53,000 clones, nearly 85% being singletons. Material: PBMCs. These receptors came from a man between 25 and 39 years old in good health and CMV-seronegative. Each CDR3 is given with its conserved first and last residue. Fields, in order: J gene, V gene, D gene, clone size, CDR3 DNA, CDR3 protein. D genes are given only for firm matches. The size field is filled for only some rows; it gives once, few, many or a size class.

J: TRBJ2-2
V: TRBV7-8
D: -
size: -
DNA: TGTGCCAGCAGAAGACGAAGTGGGGGGGGCAGGGAGCTGTTTTTT
CDR3: CASRRRSGGGRELFF

J: TRBJ1-4
V: TRBV29-1
D: TRBD1
size: -
DNA: TGCAGCGCCAAGGGGGCCTCAAATGAAAAACTGTTTTTT
CDR3: CSAKGASNEKLFF

J: TRBJ1-1
V: TRBV7-6
D: TRBD1
size: -
DNA: TGTGCCAGCAGCTCACCGGGACAGGGAACTGAAGCTTTCTTT
CDR3: CASSSPGQGTEAFF

J: TRBJ2-1
V: TRBV6-5
D: TRBD2
size: -
DNA: TGTGCCAGCAGCCTAAGCGGGAGTGTGTTCAATGAGCAGTTCTTC
CDR3: CASSLSGSVFNEQFF

J: TRBJ1-6
V: TRBV28
D: TRBD1
size: -
DNA: TGTGCCAGCAGTACCGGACAGGGTAGCGGACCCCTCCACTTT
CDR3: CASSTGQGSGPLHF

J: TRBJ2-2
V: TRBV5-4
D: TRBD1
size: -
DNA: TGTGCCAGCACCAGGACAGGGCCGAGGGGCACCGGGGAGCTGTTTTTT
CDR3: CASTRTGPRGTGELFF

J: TRBJ2-7
V: TRBV4-3
D: -
size: few
DNA: TGCGCCAGCAGCCAAGAAGGGACACGAGTCTACGAGCAGTACTTC
CDR3: CASSQEGTRVYEQYF

J: TRBJ1-4
V: TRBV5-4
D: TRBD1
size: -
DNA: TGTGCCAGCAGCTTGGTCCAGGGGGCTTCTAATGAAAAACTGTTTTTT
CDR3: CASSLVQGASNEKLFF

J: TRBJ2-1
V: TRBV29-1
D: TRBD1
size: -
DNA: TGCAGCGTGCGCGGACAGGGGCTAAATGAACAGTTCTTC
CDR3: CSVRGQGLNEQFF

J: TRBJ2-3
V: TRBV21-1
D: -
size: -
DNA: TGTGCCAGCAGCAAAGGGCACCCGGGATTAGAGCCCACAGATACGCAGTATTTT
CDR3: CASSKGHPGLEPTDTQYF

J: TRBJ2-2
V: TRBV30
D: -
size: -
DNA: TGTGCCTGGAGTCCCTGGGCGGGGACGAACACCGGGGAGCTGTTTTTT
CDR3: CAWSPWAGTNTGELFF

J: TRBJ2-3
V: TRBV6-1
D: -
size: -
DNA: TGTGCCAGCAGTGAACAGCGCGGGGATACGCAGTATTTT
CDR3: CASSEQRGDTQYF

J: TRBJ1-2
V: TRBV29-1
D: -
size: few
DNA: TGCAGCGTTCAAGGCCCTTCCCAGGCTAACTATGGCTACACCTTC
CDR3: CSVQGPSQANYGYTF

J: TRBJ2-3
V: TRBV5-6
D: -
size: -
DNA: TGTGCCAGCAGCTTGGGGGGCAAGGATACGCAGTATTTT
CDR3: CASSLGGKDTQYF

J: TRBJ2-1
V: TRBV7-2
D: TRBD1
size: few
DNA: TGTGCCAGCAGCTTAGCGGGACAGGTTCTGAATGAGCAGTTCTTC
CDR3: CASSLAGQVLNEQFF

J: TRBJ2-1
V: TRBV4-1
D: TRBD1
size: -
DNA: TGCGCCAGCAGCCAGACAGGGGGCCCCTACAATGAGCAGTTCTTC
CDR3: CASSQTGGPYNEQFF

J: TRBJ2-7
V: TRBV12-1
D: -
size: -
DNA: TGTGCCAGCAGCTTCAGGGTCCCCTACGAGCAGTACTTC
CDR3: CASSFRVPYEQYF

J: TRBJ1-2
V: TRBV27
D: -
size: once
DNA: TGTGCCAGCAGTTTAGCGGTAAACTATGGCTACACCTTC
CDR3: CASSLAVNYGYTF

J: TRBJ1-3
V: TRBV5-6
D: TRBD1
size: -
DNA: TGTGCCAGCAGCTTGTGGGGACAGGGCGTACAAAACACCATATATTTT
CDR3: CASSLWGQGVQNTIYF

J: TRBJ1-3
V: TRBV7-2
D: -
size: once
DNA: TGTGCCAGCACCCCGGGGGCCGGGGGACTAGGAAACACCATATATTTT
CDR3: CASTPGAGGLGNTIYF

J: TRBJ1-2
V: TRBV11-2
D: TRBD1
size: -
DNA: TGTGCCAGCAGCTTGGGACAGCTCCGATTCCAATATGGCTACACCTTC
CDR3: CASSLGQLRFQYGYTF

J: TRBJ1-2
V: TRBV27
D: -
size: -
DNA: TGTGCCAGTCGGGGGAACTCTAACTATGGCTACACCTTC
CDR3: CASRGNSNYGYTF

J: TRBJ2-2
V: TRBV11-3
D: -
size: -
DNA: TGTGCCAGCAGTCGTGACACCGGGGAGCTGTTTTTT
CDR3: CASSRDTGELFF

J: TRBJ2-7
V: TRBV28
D: -
size: -
DNA: TGTGCCAGTTCCTACAGGTACCCCTCCTACGAGCAGTACTTC
CDR3: CASSYRYPSYEQYF

J: TRBJ1-5
V: TRBV18
D: TRBD1
size: -
DNA: TGTGCCAGCTCACCACGGGGACAGAGCAATCAGCCCCAGCATTTT
CDR3: CASSPRGQSNQPQHF

J: TRBJ2-1
V: TRBV28
D: TRBD2
size: few
DNA: TGTGCCAGCAACAGCGGGGGGGCCCATGAGCAGTTCTTC
CDR3: CASNSGGAHEQFF

J: TRBJ2-1
V: TRBV19
D: TRBD2
size: -
DNA: TGTGCCAGTAGTATAGGGGAGGGTCAGGCCTACAATGAGCAGTTCTTC
CDR3: CASSIGEGQAYNEQFF

J: TRBJ2-7
V: TRBV5-1
D: -
size: few
DNA: TGCGCCAGCAGCTTGGTTAGCTCCTACGAGCAGTACTTC
CDR3: CASSLVSSYEQYF

J: TRBJ1-1
V: TRBV30
D: TRBD1
size: once
DNA: TGTGCCTGGACCCCAGGGGGGATGATGAACACTGAAGCTTTCTTT
CDR3: CAWTPGGMMNTEAFF

J: TRBJ2-1
V: TRBV6-5
D: -
size: few
DNA: TGTGCCAGCAGTTACTCTCCTAGCGAAACCTACAATGAGCAGTTCTTC
CDR3: CASSYSPSETYNEQFF

J: TRBJ1-1
V: TRBV7-2
D: -
size: -
DNA: TGTGCCAGCAGCTTATCCCCCGAGGCTTTGAGCACTGAAGCTTTCTTT
CDR3: CASSLSPEALSTEAFF

J: TRBJ2-3
V: TRBV19
D: TRBD2
size: -
DNA: TGTGCCAGTACCCGACTAGCGGGAGGGCCATCGACTAATACGCAGTATTTT
CDR3: CASTRLAGGPSTNTQYF

J: TRBJ2-1
V: TRBV6-5
D: -
size: -
DNA: TGTGCCAGCAAGCGCGATTCGTCCTACAATGAGCAGTTCTTC
CDR3: CASKRDSSYNEQFF

J: TRBJ2-1
V: TRBV5-4
D: TRBD2
size: -
DNA: TGTGCCAGCAGGGGGGTCGGGAGGGCCATAAATGAGCAGTTCTTC
CDR3: CASRGVGRAINEQFF

J: TRBJ1-1
V: TRBV6-6
D: TRBD1
size: few
DNA: TGTGCCAGCATTTTACAGGGGGCCACTGAAGCTTTCTTT
CDR3: CASILQGATEAFF